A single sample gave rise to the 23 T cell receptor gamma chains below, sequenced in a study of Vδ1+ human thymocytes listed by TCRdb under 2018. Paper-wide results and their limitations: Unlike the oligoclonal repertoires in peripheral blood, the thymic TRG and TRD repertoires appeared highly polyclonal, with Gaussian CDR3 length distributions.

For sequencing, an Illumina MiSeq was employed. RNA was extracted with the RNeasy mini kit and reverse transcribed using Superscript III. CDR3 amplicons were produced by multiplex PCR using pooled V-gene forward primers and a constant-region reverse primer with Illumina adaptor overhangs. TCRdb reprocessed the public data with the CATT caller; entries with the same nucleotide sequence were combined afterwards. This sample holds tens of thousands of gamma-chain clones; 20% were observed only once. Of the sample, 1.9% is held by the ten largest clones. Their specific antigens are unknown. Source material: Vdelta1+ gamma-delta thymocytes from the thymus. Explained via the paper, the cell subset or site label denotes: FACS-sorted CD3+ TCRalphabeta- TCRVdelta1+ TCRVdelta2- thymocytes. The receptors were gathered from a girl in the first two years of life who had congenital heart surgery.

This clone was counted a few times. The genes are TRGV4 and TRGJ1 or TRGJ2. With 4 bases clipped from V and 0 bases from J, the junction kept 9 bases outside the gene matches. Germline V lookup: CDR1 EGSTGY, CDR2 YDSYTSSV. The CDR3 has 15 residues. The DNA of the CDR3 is TGTGCCACCTGGGAACCTCACCGGAATTATTATAAGAAACTCTTT. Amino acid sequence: CATWEPHRNYYKKLF.

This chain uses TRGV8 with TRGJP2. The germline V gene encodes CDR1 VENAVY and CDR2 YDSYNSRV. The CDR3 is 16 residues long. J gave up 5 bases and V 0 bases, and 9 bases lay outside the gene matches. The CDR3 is CATWDRRGWSDWIKTF. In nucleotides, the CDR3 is TGTGCCACCTGGGATAGGCGGGGGTGGAGTGATTGGATCAAGACGTTT.

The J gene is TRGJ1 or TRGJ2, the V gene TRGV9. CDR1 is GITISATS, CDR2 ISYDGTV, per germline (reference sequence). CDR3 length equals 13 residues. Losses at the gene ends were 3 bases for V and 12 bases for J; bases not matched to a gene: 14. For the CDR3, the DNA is TGTGCCTTGTGGGAGCACAACCCGGCTGGGAAACTCTTT. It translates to CALWEHNPAGKLF.

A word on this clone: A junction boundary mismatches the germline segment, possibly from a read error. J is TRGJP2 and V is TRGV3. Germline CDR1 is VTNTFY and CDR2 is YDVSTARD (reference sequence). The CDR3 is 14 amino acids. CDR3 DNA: TGTGCCACCTGGGACAGTAGTCGTGATTGGATCAAGACGTTT. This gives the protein CATWDSSRDWIKTF.

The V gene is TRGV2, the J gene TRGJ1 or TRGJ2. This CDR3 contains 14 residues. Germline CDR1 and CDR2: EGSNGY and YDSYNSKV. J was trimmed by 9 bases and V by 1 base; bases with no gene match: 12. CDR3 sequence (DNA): TGTGCCACCTGGGACGGCCCACTTTGGGGTAAGAAACTCTTT. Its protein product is CATWDGPLWGKKLF.

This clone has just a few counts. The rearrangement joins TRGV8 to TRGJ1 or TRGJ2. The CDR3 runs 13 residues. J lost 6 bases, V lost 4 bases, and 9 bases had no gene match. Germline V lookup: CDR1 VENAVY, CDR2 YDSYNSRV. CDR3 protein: CATWEFKPYKKLF. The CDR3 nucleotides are TGTGCCACCTGGGAATTCAAGCCTTATAAGAAACTCTTT.

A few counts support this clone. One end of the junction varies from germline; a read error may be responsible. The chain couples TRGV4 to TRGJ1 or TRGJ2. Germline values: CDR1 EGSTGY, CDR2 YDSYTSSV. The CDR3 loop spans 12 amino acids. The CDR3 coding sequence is TGTGCCACCCGGGAATTTGGTTATAAGAAACTCTTT. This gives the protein CATREFGYKKLF.

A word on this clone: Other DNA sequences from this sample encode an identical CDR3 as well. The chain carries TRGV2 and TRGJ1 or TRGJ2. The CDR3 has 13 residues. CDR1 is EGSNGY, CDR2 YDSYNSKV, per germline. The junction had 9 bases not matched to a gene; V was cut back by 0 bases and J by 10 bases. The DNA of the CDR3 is TGTGCCACCTGGGACGGGCCTGGGGACAAGAAACTCTTT. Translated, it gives CATWDGPGDKKLF.

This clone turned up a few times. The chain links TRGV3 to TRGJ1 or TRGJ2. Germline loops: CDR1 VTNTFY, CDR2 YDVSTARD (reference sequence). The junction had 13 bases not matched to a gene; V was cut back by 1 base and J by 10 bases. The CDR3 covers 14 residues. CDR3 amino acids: CATWDRPPKEKKLF. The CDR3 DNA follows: TGTGCCACCTGGGACAGACCCCCCAAAGAGAAGAAACTCTTT.

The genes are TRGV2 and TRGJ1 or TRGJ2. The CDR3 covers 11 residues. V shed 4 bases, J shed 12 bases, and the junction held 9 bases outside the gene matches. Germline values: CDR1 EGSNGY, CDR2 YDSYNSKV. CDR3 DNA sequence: TGTGCCACCTGGGAGGGGCCCCGGAAACTCTTT. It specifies CATWEGPRKLF.

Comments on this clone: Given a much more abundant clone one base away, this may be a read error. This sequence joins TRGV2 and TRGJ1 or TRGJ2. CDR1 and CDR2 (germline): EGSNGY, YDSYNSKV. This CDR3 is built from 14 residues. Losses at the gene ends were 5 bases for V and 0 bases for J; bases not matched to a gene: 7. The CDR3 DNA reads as TGTGCCACCTGGGTCGGACCGAATTATTATAAGAAACTCTTT. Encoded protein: CATWVGPNYYKKLF.

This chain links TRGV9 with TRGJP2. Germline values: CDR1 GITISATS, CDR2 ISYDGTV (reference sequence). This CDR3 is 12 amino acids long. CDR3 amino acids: CAVEGSDWIKTF. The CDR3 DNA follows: TGTGCTGTAGAAGGTAGTGATTGGATCAAGACGTTT.

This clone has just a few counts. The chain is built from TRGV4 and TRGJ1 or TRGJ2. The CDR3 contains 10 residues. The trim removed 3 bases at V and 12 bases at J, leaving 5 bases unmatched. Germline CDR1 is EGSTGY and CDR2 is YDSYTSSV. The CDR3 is CATWDLMKLF. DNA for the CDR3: TGTGCCACCTGGGATCTTATGAAACTCTTT.

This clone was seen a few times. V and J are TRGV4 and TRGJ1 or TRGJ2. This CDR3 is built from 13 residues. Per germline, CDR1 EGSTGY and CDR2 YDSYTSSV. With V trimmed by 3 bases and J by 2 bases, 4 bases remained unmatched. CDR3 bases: TGTGCCACCTGGGATATTGATTATTATAAGAAACTCTTT. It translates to CATWDIDYYKKLF.

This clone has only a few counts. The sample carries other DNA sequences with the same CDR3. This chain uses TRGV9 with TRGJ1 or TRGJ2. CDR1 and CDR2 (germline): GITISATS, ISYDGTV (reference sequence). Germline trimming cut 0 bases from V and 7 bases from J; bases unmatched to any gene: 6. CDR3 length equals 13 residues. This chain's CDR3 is CALWEVRVYKKLF. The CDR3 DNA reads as TGTGCCTTGTGGGAGGTGCGTGTGTATAAGAAACTCTTT.

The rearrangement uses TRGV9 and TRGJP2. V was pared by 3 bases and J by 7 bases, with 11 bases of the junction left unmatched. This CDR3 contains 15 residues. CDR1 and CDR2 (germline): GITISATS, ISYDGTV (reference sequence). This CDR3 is CALWEQGYLDWIKTF. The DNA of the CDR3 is TGTGCCTTGTGGGAGCAGGGATATCTTGATTGGATCAAGACGTTT.

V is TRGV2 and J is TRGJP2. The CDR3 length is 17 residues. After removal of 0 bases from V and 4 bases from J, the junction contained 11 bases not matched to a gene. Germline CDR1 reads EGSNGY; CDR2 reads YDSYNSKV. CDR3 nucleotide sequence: TGTGCCACCTGGGACGGGCCTCTTGGAGTTAGTGATTGGATCAAGACGTTT. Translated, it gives CATWDGPLGVSDWIKTF.

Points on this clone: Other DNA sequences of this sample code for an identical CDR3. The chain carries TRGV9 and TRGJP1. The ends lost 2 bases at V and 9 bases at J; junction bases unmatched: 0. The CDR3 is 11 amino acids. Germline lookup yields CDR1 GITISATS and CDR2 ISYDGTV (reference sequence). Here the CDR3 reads CALWEGWFKIF. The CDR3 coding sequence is TGTGCCTTGTGGGAGGGTTGGTTCAAGATATTT.

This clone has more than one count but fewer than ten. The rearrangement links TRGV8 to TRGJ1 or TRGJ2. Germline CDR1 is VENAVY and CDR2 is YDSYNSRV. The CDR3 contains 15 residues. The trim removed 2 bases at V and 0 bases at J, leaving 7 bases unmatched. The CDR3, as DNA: TGTGCCACCTGGGATATTTCGACGAATTATTATAAGAAACTCTTT. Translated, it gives CATWDISTNYYKKLF.

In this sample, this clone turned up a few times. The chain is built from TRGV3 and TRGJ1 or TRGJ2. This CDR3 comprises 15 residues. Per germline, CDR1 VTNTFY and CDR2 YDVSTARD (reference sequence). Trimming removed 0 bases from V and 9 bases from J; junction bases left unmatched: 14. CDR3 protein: CATWDRSGPIPKKLF. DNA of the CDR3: TGTGCCACCTGGGACAGGAGTGGCCCTATCCCTAAGAAACTCTTT.

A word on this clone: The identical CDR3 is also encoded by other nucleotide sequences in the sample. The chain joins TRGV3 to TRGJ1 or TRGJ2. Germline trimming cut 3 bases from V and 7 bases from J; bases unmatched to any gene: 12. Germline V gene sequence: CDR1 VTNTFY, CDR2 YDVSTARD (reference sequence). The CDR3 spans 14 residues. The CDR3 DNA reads TGTGCCACCTGGGACCGCCCGGGAGGGTATAAGAAACTCTTT. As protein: CATWDRPGGYKKLF.

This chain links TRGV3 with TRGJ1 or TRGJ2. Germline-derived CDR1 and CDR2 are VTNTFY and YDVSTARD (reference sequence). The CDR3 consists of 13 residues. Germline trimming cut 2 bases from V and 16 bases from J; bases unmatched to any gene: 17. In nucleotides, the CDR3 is TGTGCCACCTGGGACACCCTTCCCGTCTTGAGGCTCTTT. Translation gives CATWDTLPVLRLF.

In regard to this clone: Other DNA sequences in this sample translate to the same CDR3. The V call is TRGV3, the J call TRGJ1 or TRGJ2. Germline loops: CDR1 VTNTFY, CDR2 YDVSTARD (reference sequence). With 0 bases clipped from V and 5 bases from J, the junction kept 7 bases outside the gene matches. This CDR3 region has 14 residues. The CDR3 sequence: CATWDRRVNYKKLF. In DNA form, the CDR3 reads TGTGCCACCTGGGACAGGCGAGTGAATTATAAGAAACTCTTT.